This T cell receptor (beta chain) was sequenced during a study of cytomegalovirus exposure and HLA in healthy donors. Study summary: The study's early data release held some 85 million unique TCRs from HLA-typed donors. Most donors, just over 80% of a few hundred genotyped, fell in the Caucasian-associated ancestry cluster.

Regarding the study as a whole: Further analysis, carried out later, found HLA-associated TCR beta chains more clonally expanded than equally common other chains.

As concerns this clone: Its antigen is as yet unknown.

The PCR used 60 Vbeta and 13 Jbeta primers. The data were produced by immunoSEQ multiplex PCR, yet TCRdb's version contains in-frame clones alone and is incomplete. Its table records 130,000 or so clones. CDR1 and CDR2 from the germline V gene are SGHNT and YENEEA. There are 15 residues in the CDR3. V lost 5 bases and J lost 3, with 16 bases in between. The receptor was derived from a woman in her 40s in good health and CMV-seronegative. The sequenced sample was PBMCs. The J gene is TRBJ1-1, the V gene TRBV11-3; D is possibly TRBD1 (5 bases). The CDR3 protein is CASSPRTGTHTEAFF. DNA for the CDR3: TGTGCCAGCAGCCCAAGGACCGGGACTCACACTGAAGCTTTCTTT.